This TCR beta chain was observed in a study of T-cell reconstitution after alpha-beta-depleted transplantation in children. General study findings and limits: When one year had passed after transplant, most T-cell counts and diversity came from newly produced T cells. Reported findings indicate that, about two months after transplant, alpha-beta T cells came from several hundred expanded clones, which were derived from non-depleted graft cells. Several patients had high TCRbeta diversity at day 60; it came from surviving recipient T cells and thymic progenitors.

This clonotype was picked up many times. Antigen: not known. Unique molecular identifiers were built into the TCRbeta library. TCRdb recomputed calls from the PCR reads with MiXCR, one row per CDR3 protein. The sample holds about 100,000 distinct CDR3 sequences, approximately 5.4% seen once. Per germline, CDR1 SGHRS and CDR2 YFSETQ. The V end lost 4 bases, the J end lost 4 bases, and 20 bases lay between the germline ends. CDR3 length equals 16 residues. This TCR was sampled from a female patient between 2 and 15 years old who had a stem cell transplant for Fanconi anemia, so the T cells may come from the graft donor. The rearrangement joins TRBV5-1 to TRBJ2-5, with D perhaps TRBD2 (5 bases). The input for sequencing was PBMCs, mostly from graft donor cells, taken 60 days after TCRalphabeta/CD19-depleted stem cell transplant. The CDR3, as DNA: TGCGCCAGCAGCCCCTGGGTTGGAGCGGTCCCAGAGACCCAGTACTTC. Protein product: CASSPWVGAVPETQYF.